Listed below are T cell receptor beta chains from one sample, sequenced in a study of technical replicates of blood from several donors. Clones were sequenced by immunoSEQ multiplex PCR, and TCRdb holds only the in-frame ones, with some missing. The sample has around 80,000 clones, 91% seen once. Sequenced input: T cells isolated from PBMCs. The receptors derive from a human donor in good health. Both conserved end residues are part of each CDR3. D genes are given only for firm matches. Only some rows state a clone size, as once, few, many or a class for expanded clones.

.,TRBJ2-7,TRBV7-6,.,TGTGCCAGCAGCTCCCACCCGACTAGTTTGTACGAGCAGTACTTC,CASSSHPTSLYEQYF
TRBD2,TRBJ2-7,TRBV7-2,.,TGTGCCAGCAGCTCCCTAGCGGGCTACGAGCAGTACTTC,CASSSLAGYEQYF
.,TRBJ2-1,TRBV7-2,.,TGTGCCAGCGGAGACAATGAGCAGTTCTTC,CASGDNEQFF
TRBD1,TRBJ2-7,TRBV10-3,.,TGTGCCATCAGTGAGGAAAACAGGGGACCCTACGAGCAGTACTTC,CAISEENRGPYEQYF
.,TRBJ1-5,TRBV9,.,TGTGCCAGCAGCGTGACAGAAAATCAGCCCCAGCATTTT,CASSVTENQPQHF
.,TRBJ1-2,TRBV6-1,.,TGTGCCAGCAGTACCCGGGACTATGGCTACACCTTC,CASSTRDYGYTF
TRBD2,TRBJ2-5,TRBV9,.,TGTGCCAGCAGCGTAGACCCCGGGACTACACAAGAGACCCAGTACTTC,CASSVDPGTTQETQYF
.,TRBJ2-7,TRBV6-5,.,TGTGCCAGCAGTTACACCCCTATAGACGAGCAGTACTTC,CASSYTPIDEQYF
TRBD1,TRBJ1-2,TRBV7-9,.,TGTGCCAGCAGCCTGGGACAGAGCTATGGCTACACCTTC,CASSLGQSYGYTF
.,TRBJ2-7,TRBV11-3,once,TGTGCCAGCAGCTGGGGCAGGGAAGGGGACGAGCAGTACTTC,CASSWGREGDEQYF
.,TRBJ2-2,TRBV5-1,.,TGCGCCAGCTTGGAGGGGGCAAGTACCGGGGAGCTGTTTTTT,CASLEGASTGELFF
.,TRBJ2-1,TRBV11-3,.,TGTGCCAGCAGCGCAGACTACGACAATGAGCAGTTCTTC,CASSADYDNEQFF
TRBD1,TRBJ1-5,TRBV28,.,TGTGCCAGCAGTTCCCCAGGGGGGAGCAATCAGCCCCAGCATTTT,CASSSPGGSNQPQHF
TRBD1,TRBJ2-1,TRBV5-4,.,TGTGCCAGCAGCTCAGGACAGGGTTCCTACAATGAGCAGTTCTTC,CASSSGQGSYNEQFF
.,TRBJ1-2,TRBV7-6,.,TGTGCCAGCAGCTCACCAGACAGATCCTATGGCTACACCTTC,CASSSPDRSYGYTF